These 30 T cell receptor beta chains came from one sample sequenced in a study of blood T cell repertoires in COVID-19. The assay was immunoSEQ multiplex PCR, and TCRdb's table has in-frame clones only and misses some. The sample holds 300,000 to 400,000 clones; around nine tenths are singletons and the top ten take 5.2%. Sequencing was done on a sample of PBMCs or T cells enriched from blood (not recorded which). The source of these receptors is a man in his fifties or sixties who had recovered from COVID-19.

The rearrangement joins TRBV5-1 to TRBJ2-1; D may be TRBD2 (6 bases). The V and J ends lost 4 bases and 5 bases respectively, with 10 bases between them. This CDR3 region has 13 residues. Germline CDR1 reads SGHRS; CDR2 reads YFSETQ. The CDR3 nucleotides read TGCGCCAGCAGCGAGCGGGTGAACAATGAGCAGTTCTTC. It yields the protein CASSERVNNEQFF.

This chain uses TRBV9 with TRBJ2-5, with D possibly TRBD2 on 6 matching bases. Deletions cut 4 bases from V and 4 bases from J, with 14 bases between. The CDR3 covers 14 residues. Germline V gives CDR1 SGDLS, CDR2 YYNGEE. DNA for the CDR3: TGTGCCAGCAGCCCTGCCGGGACTCCAGAGACCCAGTACTTC. It is translated as CASSPAGTPETQYF.

This chain's CDR3 is CASSLAGGYSTDTQYF. The CDR3, as DNA: TGTGCCAGCAGCTTAGCAGGGGGCTATAGCACAGATACGCAGTATTTT. The V call is TRBV7-3, the J call TRBJ2-3; 8 bases align to TRBD1. With V trimmed by 2 bases and J by 0 bases, 4 bases remained unmatched. The CDR3 runs 16 residues. Germline V gene lookup returns CDR1 SGHTA and CDR2 FQGTGA.

This clone was observed a handful of times. The chain uses TRBV3-1 (or the pseudogene TRBV3-2) and TRBJ1-3; tentative D call: TRBD1 (6 bases). The CDR3 is made up of 17 amino acids. Germline lookup yields CDR1 LGHDT and CDR2 YNNKEL (reference sequence). V lost 0 bases and J 0 bases, leaving 12 bases between the germline ends. The CDR3 DNA reads as TGTGCCAGCAGCCAAGATTACGGGGGGCTCTCTGGAAACACCATATATTTT. Its protein is CASSQDYGGLSGNTIYF.

This clone turned up a few times. The J gene is TRBJ1-5, the V gene TRBV30; TRBD1 matches at 10 bases. Losses at the gene ends were 2 bases for V and 5 bases for J; bases not matched to a gene: 9. Germline CDR1 reads GTSNPN; CDR2 reads SVGIG (reference sequence). This CDR3 spans 16 amino acids. Here the CDR3 reads CAWSLRDRGGDQPQHF. For the CDR3, the DNA is TGTGCCTGGAGTCTGAGGGACAGGGGTGGCGATCAGCCCCAGCATTTT.

The V and J genes are TRBV28 and TRBJ1-1; TRBD1 is a possible D gene (6 bases). The CDR3 covers 14 residues. Looked up from germline, CDR1 is MDHEN and CDR2 is SYDVKM. Trimming cost V 8 bases and J 1 base, with 14 bases left between them. Here the CDR3 reads CASGAGGPNTEAFF. CDR3 DNA sequence: TGTGCCAGCGGGGCCGGGGGGCCGAACACTGAAGCTTTCTTT.

This chain links TRBV24-1 with TRBJ2-1; 9 bases match TRBD1. This CDR3 is built from 16 residues. V was clipped by 4 bases and J by 8 bases; unmatched bases: 11. Per the germline V gene, CDR1 is KGHDR and CDR2 is SFDVKD. The CDR3: CATSDPFGRTGDEQFF. CDR3 nucleotides: TGTGCCACCAGTGACCCCTTTGGCCGGACAGGGGATGAGCAGTTCTTC.

The chain couples TRBV29-1 to TRBJ1-4; TRBD1 aligns across 9 bases. Germline CDR1 SQVTM, CDR2 ANQGSEA. CDR3 size: 13 residues. The V gene end was trimmed by 7 bases and the J gene end by 6 bases; junction bases not matched to a gene: 6. CDR3 amino acids: CSALDRGHEKLFF. The CDR3 bases are TGCAGCGCTCTGGACAGGGGCCATGAAAAACTGTTTTTT. The complete variable domain, with remaining parts taken from reference TRBV29-1 and TRBJ1-4, reads SAVISQKPSRDICQRGTSLTIQCQVDSQVTMMFWYRQQPGQSLTLIATANQGSEATYESGFVIDKFPISRPNLTFSTLTVSNMSPEDSSIYLCSALDRGHEKLFFGSGTQLSVL.

The J gene is TRBJ1-2, the V gene TRBV5-1; TRBD1 matches at 11 bases. This CDR3 has 16 residues. CDR1 SGHRS and CDR2 YFSETQ come from the germline V gene. Trimming at V came to 2 bases and at J to 4 bases, leaving 7 bases not matched to a gene. The DNA of the CDR3 is TGCGCCAGCAGCTTAGGACAGGGGGCGATATCCTATGGCTACACCTTC. Translation gives CASSLGQGAISYGYTF.

V usage is TRBV9 and J usage is TRBJ1-2; 12 positions match TRBD1. J was trimmed by 5 bases and V by 0 bases; bases with no gene match: 2. Germline assignment: CDR1 SGDLS and CDR2 YYNGEE. This CDR3 is built from 15 residues. The chain's CDR3 is CASSVGGQGAYGYTF. DNA of the CDR3: TGTGCCAGCAGCGTAGGGGGACAGGGGGCTTATGGCTACACCTTC.

For the CDR3, the DNA is TGTGCCAGCTCACCTCTTTTGGGACAGGGGGCCGGAGAGACCCAGTACTTC. Translated, it gives CASSPLLGQGAGETQYF. The gene calls are TRBV18 and TRBJ2-5; TRBD1 matches 12 bases. The V gene's germline CDR1 is KGHSH and CDR2 LQKENI. J gave up 4 bases and V 3 bases, and 9 bases lay outside the gene matches. CDR3 length equals 17 residues.

The rearrangement links TRBV4-1 to TRBJ1-4; D is unresolved. The CDR3 contains 14 residues. The V gene's germline CDR1 is MGHRA and CDR2 YSYEKL. The V end lost 2 bases, the J end lost 4 bases, and 8 bases lay between the germline ends. CDR3 sequence reads: CASSQREGNEKLFF. CDR3 in DNA: TGCGCCAGCAGCCAAAGAGAGGGTAATGAAAAACTGTTTTTT.

The chain uses TRBV5-1 and TRBJ2-3; D is possibly TRBD1 (6 bases). With 4 bases removed from V and 3 bases from J, the gap between germline ends came to 12 bases. The CDR3 is made up of 14 amino acids. Germline assignment: CDR1 SGHRS and CDR2 YFSETQ. The CDR3 sequence: CASSLGQPTDTQYF. CDR3 DNA sequence: TGCGCCAGCAGCCTGGGACAACCTACAGATACGCAGTATTTT. The complete variable domain, with remaining parts taken from reference TRBV5-1 and TRBJ2-3, reads KAGVTQTPRYLIKTRGQQVTLSCSPISGHRSVSWYQQTPGQGLQFLFEYFSETQRNKGNFPGRFSGRQFSNSRSEMNVSTLELGDSALYLCASSLGQPTDTQYFGPGTRLTVL.

There are a few counts of this clone. V is TRBV5-1 and J is TRBJ2-2; D uncertain. Germline CDR1 and CDR2: SGHRS and YFSETQ. Trimming took 4 bases from V and 1 from J, leaving 8 bases between them. The CDR3 contains 14 residues. The CDR3 coding sequence is TGCGCCAGCAGCCATCCACAGAACACCGGGGAGCTGTTTTTT. Protein: CASSHPQNTGELFF.

The rearrangement uses TRBV24-1 and TRBJ2-1; 10 bases agree with TRBD1. The germline V gene has CDR1 KGHDR and CDR2 SFDVKD. The CDR3 covers 15 residues. Trimming removed 2 bases from V and 5 bases from J; junction bases left unmatched: 2. CDR3 DNA: TGTGCCACCAGTGATTCGGACAGGGGGGACAATGAGCAGTTCTTC. Protein: CATSDSDRGDNEQFF.

The V gene is TRBV12-5, the J gene TRBJ1-2, with D unclear. The CDR3 loop spans 10 amino acids. Germline assignment: CDR1 LGHNT and CDR2 FRNRAP. The V and J ends lost 6 bases and 6 bases respectively, with 5 bases between them. The CDR3 nucleotides are TGTGCTAGTGGCCCAGATGGCTACACCTTC. Its translation: CASGPDGYTF.

The rearrangement joins TRBV6-5 to TRBJ2-2, with D possibly being TRBD1 (5 bases). Trimming took off 4 bases at V and 9 bases at J, with 21 bases between the two ends. CDR1 is MNHEY and CDR2 is SVGAGI in the germline V gene. This CDR3 contains 16 residues. The CDR3, as DNA: TGTGCCAGCAGTTTCATAGCCGAACCCAGGGCACGGGAGCTGTTTTTT. Translating gives CASSFIAEPRARELFF.

This chain connects TRBV20-1 to TRBJ1-6; D remains unclear. The V end lost 7 bases, the J end lost 14 bases, and 15 bases lay between the germline ends. The CDR3 is 11 amino acids. From germline, CDR1 is DFQATT and CDR2 SNEGSKA (reference sequence). The CDR3 sequence: CSVRGPFALHF. Written as DNA, the CDR3 is TGCAGTGTCAGAGGGCCATTTGCCCTCCACTTT.

The chain joins TRBV2 to TRBJ2-1; 9 positions agree with TRBD2. Trimming at V came to 6 bases and at J to 2 bases, leaving 8 bases not matched to a gene. Germline V gene data show CDR1 as SNHLY and CDR2 as FYNNEI. The CDR3 contains 16 residues. The DNA of the CDR3 is TGTGCCAGCAGCGGACTAGCGTTAGTTACCTACAATGAGCAGTTCTTC. As protein: CASSGLALVTYNEQFF.

The V and J genes are TRBV6-6 and TRBJ1-5, with D uncertain. The V end was cut by 5 bases, the J end by 1 base, with 18 bases between. The germline CDR1 and CDR2 sequences are MNHNY and SVGAGI (reference sequence). This CDR3 is 17 amino acids long. Written as DNA, the CDR3 is TGTGCCAGCAGTCCCTTCTTACCTAACCAAAGCAATCAGCCCCAGCATTTT. It yields the protein CASSPFLPNQSNQPQHF.

The chain carries TRBV30 and TRBJ2-1; 11 bases are a match to TRBD2. This CDR3 region has 18 residues. The germline V gene encodes CDR1 GTSNPN and CDR2 SVGIG (reference sequence). With 3 bases clipped from V and 0 bases from J, the junction kept 10 bases outside the gene matches. The CDR3 reads CAWRRGILAGGSYNEQFF. The CDR3 DNA follows: TGTGCCTGGAGGAGGGGTATCCTAGCGGGAGGCTCCTACAATGAGCAGTTCTTC.

The rearrangement links TRBV13 to TRBJ1-2; a possible D gene is TRBD1 (5 bases). Looked up from germline, CDR1 is PRHDT and CDR2 is FYEKMQ (reference sequence). V lost 5 bases and J lost 4, with 20 bases in between. The CDR3 extends over 16 amino acids. The CDR3 reads CASSPLAGQAAYGYTF. The CDR3 DNA sequence: TGTGCCAGCAGCCCCCTGGCGGGGCAGGCAGCCTATGGCTACACCTTC.

This sequence joins TRBV28 and TRBJ1-5; tentatively, D is TRBD1 (5 bases). V was trimmed by 6 bases and J by 5 bases, leaving 11 bases between them. This CDR3 has 13 residues. Germline CDR1 MDHEN, CDR2 SYDVKM. CDR3 residues: CASRTQQDQPQHF. The DNA for the CDR3 is TGTGCCAGCAGGACACAACAGGATCAGCCCCAGCATTTT.

The chain couples TRBV12-5 to TRBJ2-7; the match to TRBD1 covers 9 bases. This CDR3 spans 15 amino acids. The germline V gene encodes CDR1 LGHNT and CDR2 FRNRAP. The J segment lost 2 bases and the V segment lost 4 bases, leaving 6 bases of the junction unmatched. CDR3 protein: CASGWATGGPYEQYF. The CDR3 coding sequence is TGTGCTAGTGGTTGGGCGACAGGGGGACCCTACGAGCAGTACTTC. Full variable domain (outside the CDR3, taken from reference TRBV12-5 and TRBJ2-7): DARVTQTPRHKVTEMGQEVTMRCQPILGHNTVFWYRQTMMQGLELLAYFRNRAPLDDSGMPKDRFSAEMPDATLATLKIQPSEPRDSAVYFCASGWATGGPYEQYFGPGTRLTVT.

The rearrangement joins TRBV28 to TRBJ1-1; D unclear. With 6 bases removed from V and 1 base from J, the gap between germline ends came to 6 bases. The CDR3 totals 12 residues. Germline V gene lookup returns CDR1 MDHEN and CDR2 SYDVKM. CDR3 loop: CASRNSNTEAFF. In nucleotides, the CDR3 is TGTGCCAGCAGGAACTCGAACACTGAAGCTTTCTTT.

The chain has TRBV5-1 and TRBJ2-7; 10 nucleotides align to TRBD2. After removal of 0 bases from V and 1 base from J, the junction contained 7 bases not matched to a gene. The germline V gene encodes CDR1 SGHRS and CDR2 YFSETQ. The CDR3 consists of 17 residues. Written as DNA, the CDR3 is TGCGCCAGCAGCTTGGCCCCTAGCGGGAGCGAGTCCTACGAGCAGTACTTC. This codes for CASSLAPSGSESYEQYF.

The rearrangement links TRBV14 to TRBJ2-3; 8 bases fit TRBD2. CDR1 and CDR2 from the germline V gene are SGHDN and FVKESK. V trimming: 0 bases; J trimming: 2 bases; junction bases outside the gene matches: 10. The CDR3 length is 18 residues. The CDR3 loop reads CASSQEFGTRSSTDTQYF. The CDR3 DNA sequence: TGTGCCAGCAGCCAAGAGTTTGGGACTAGGTCCTCCACAGATACGCAGTATTTT.

The rearrangement joins TRBV18 to TRBJ1-4, with D maybe TRBD1 (5 bases). This CDR3 has 15 amino acids. Germline loops: CDR1 KGHSH, CDR2 LQKENI. Trimming took off 3 bases at V and 5 bases at J, with 13 bases between the two ends. This CDR3 reads CASSPLQVSNEKLFF. In DNA, the CDR3 is TGTGCCAGCTCACCCCTACAGGTGTCAAATGAAAAACTGTTTTTT.

V and J are TRBV6-2 or TRBV6-3 and TRBJ1-1, with 11 bases matching TRBD1. Germline-derived CDR1 and CDR2 are MNHEY and SVGEGT. CDR3 length equals 18 residues. V lost 0 bases, J lost 0 bases, and 6 bases stayed unmatched. The CDR3 protein is CASSYSPGTGGLNTEAFF. The CDR3, as DNA: TGTGCCAGCAGTTACTCCCCCGGGACAGGGGGACTGAACACTGAAGCTTTCTTT.

This chain joins TRBV5-1 and TRBJ2-7, with TRBD2 as a possible D gene (5 bases). The V end lost 1 base, the J end lost 0 bases, and 8 bases lay between the germline ends. Per the germline V gene, CDR1 is SGHRS and CDR2 is YFSETQ. The CDR3 extends over 14 amino acids. The CDR3 DNA follows: TGCGCCAGCAGCTTGTATAGCGACTCCTACGAGCAGTACTTC. As protein: CASSLYSDSYEQYF. Together with reference TRBV5-1 and TRBJ2-7, the CDR3 gives the full variable domain: KAGVTQTPRYLIKTRGQQVTLSCSPISGHRSVSWYQQTPGQGLQFLFEYFSETQRNKGNFPGRFSGRQFSNSRSEMNVSTLELGDSALYLCASSLYSDSYEQYFGPGTRLTVT.